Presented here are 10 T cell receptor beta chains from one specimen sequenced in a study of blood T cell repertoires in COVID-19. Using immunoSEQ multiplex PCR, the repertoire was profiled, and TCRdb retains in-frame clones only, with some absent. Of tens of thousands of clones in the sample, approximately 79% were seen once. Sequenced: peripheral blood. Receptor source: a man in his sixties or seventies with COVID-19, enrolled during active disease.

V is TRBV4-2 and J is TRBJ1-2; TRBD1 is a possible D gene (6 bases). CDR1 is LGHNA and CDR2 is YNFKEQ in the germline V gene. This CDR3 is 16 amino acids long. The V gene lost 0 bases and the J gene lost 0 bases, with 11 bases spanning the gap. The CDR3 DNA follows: TGTGCCAGCAGCCAAGATACCGGGGGGCCTAACTATGGCTACACCTTC. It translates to CASSQDTGGPNYGYTF.

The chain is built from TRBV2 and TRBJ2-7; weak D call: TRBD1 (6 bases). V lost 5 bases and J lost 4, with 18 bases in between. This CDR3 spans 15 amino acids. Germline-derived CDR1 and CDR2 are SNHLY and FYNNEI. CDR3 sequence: CASSPEGRGIYEQYF. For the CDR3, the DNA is TGTGCCAGCAGTCCTGAGGGCAGGGGCATTTACGAGCAGTACTTC.

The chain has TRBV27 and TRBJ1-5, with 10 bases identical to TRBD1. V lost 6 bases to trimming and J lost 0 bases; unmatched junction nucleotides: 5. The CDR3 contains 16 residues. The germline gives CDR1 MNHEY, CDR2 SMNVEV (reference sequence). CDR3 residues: CASRGQGIYSNQPQHF. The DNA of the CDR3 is TGTGCCAGCAGGGGACAGGGGATCTATAGCAATCAGCCCCAGCATTTT.

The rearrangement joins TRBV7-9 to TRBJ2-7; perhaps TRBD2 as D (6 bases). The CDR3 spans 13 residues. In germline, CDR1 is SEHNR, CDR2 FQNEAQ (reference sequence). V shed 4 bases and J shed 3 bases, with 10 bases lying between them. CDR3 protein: CASSSGTFYEQYF. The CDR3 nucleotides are TGTGCCAGCAGCTCAGGGACTTTCTACGAGCAGTACTTC.

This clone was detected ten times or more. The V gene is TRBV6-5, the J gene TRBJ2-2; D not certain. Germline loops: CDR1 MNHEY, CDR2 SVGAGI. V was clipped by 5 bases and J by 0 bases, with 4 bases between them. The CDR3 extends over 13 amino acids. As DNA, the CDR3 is TGTGCCAGCAGTATAGCGAACACCGGGGAGCTGTTTTTT. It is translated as CASSIANTGELFF.

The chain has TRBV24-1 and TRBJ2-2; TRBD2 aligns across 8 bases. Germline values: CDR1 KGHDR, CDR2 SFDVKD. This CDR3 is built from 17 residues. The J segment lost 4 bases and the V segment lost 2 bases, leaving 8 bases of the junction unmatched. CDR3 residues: CATSDSFGLAGTGELFF. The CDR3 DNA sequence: TGTGCCACCAGTGATTCATTCGGGCTAGCGGGCACCGGGGAGCTGTTTTTT.

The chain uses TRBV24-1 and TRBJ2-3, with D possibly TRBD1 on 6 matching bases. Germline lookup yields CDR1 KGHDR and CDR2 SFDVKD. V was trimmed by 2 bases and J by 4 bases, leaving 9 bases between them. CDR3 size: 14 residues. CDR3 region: CATSDSDRPDTQYF. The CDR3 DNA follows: TGTGCCACCAGTGATTCCGACAGGCCAGATACGCAGTATTTT.

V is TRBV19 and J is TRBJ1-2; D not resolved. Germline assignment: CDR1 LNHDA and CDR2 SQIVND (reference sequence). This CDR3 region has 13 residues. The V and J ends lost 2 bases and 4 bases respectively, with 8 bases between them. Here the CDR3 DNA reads TGTGCCAGTAGTATAATGGGCAGCTATGGCTACACCTTC. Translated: CASSIMGSYGYTF.

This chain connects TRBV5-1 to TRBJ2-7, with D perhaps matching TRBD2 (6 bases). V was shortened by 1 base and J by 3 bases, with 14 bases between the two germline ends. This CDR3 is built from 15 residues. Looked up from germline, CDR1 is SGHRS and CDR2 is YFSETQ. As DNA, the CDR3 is TGCGCCAGCAGCTTGAGATTAGCGGACAACTACGAGCAGTACTTC. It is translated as CASSLRLADNYEQYF.

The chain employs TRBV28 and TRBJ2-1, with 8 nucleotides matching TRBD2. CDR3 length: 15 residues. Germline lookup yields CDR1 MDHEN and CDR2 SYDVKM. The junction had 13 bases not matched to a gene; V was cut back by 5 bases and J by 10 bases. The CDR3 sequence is CASSLGGAAYGEQFF. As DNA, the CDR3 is TGTGCCAGCAGTCTCGGGGGGGCGGCCTATGGGGAGCAGTTCTTC.